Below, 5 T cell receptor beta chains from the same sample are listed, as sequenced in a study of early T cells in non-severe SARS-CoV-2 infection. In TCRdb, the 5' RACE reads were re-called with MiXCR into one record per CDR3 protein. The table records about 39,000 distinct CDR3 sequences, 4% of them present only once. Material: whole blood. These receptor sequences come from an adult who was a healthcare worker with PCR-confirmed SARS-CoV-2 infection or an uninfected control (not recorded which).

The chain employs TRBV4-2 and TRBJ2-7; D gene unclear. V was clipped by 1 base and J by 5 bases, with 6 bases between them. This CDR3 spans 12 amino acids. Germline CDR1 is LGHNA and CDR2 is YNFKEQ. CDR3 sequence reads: CASSQGKDEQYF. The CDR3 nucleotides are TGTGCCAGCAGCCAAGGGAAAGACGAGCAGTACTTC.

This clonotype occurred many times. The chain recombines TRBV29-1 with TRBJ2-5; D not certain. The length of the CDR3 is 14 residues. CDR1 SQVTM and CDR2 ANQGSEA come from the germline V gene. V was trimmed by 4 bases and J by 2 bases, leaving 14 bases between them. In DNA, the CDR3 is TGCAGCGTTGCTGTATTACTTGGTCAAGAGACCCAGTACTTC. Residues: CSVAVLLGQETQYF.

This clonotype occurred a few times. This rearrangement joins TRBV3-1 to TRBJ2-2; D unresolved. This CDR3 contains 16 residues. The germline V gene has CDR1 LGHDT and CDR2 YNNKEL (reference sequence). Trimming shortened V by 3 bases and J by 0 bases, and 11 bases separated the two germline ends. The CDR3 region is CASSHRTTANTGELFF. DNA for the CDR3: TGTGCCAGCAGCCACCGAACCACAGCGAACACCGGGGAGCTGTTTTTT.

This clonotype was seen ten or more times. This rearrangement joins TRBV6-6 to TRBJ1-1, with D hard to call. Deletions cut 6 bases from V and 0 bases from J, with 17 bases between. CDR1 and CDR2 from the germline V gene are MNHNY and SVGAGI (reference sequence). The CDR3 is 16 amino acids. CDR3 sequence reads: CASRKAQISMNTEAFF. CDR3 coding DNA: TGTGCCAGCAGGAAAGCACAGATTTCGATGAACACTGAAGCTTTCTTT.

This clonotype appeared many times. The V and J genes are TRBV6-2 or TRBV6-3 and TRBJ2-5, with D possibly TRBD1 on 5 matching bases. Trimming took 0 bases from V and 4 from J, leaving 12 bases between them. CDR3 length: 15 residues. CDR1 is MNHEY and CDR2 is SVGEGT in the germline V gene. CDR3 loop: CASSYSLQGGETQYF. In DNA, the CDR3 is TGTGCCAGCAGTTACTCTCTTCAGGGTGGAGAGACCCAGTACTTC.